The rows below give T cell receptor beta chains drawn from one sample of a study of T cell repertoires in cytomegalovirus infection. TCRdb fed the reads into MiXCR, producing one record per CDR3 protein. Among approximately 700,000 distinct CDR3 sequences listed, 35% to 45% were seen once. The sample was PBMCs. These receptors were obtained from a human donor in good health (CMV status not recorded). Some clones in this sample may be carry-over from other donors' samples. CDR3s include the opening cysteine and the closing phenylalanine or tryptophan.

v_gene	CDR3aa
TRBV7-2	CASSSPGSNIQYF
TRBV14	CASSQDYAGMRAKNIQYF
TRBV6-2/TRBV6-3	CASSDPGGANTGELFF
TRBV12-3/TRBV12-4	CASSPSGQGGSYEQYF
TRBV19	CASTDGYQPQHF
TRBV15	CATSRGGTSSYNEQFF
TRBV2	CASSETVAYGTIYF
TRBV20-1	CSARDYGVGQPQHF
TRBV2	CASSGQSGNYGYTF
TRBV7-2	CASSLVSGLDGYTF
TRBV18	CASSPQIGLGTYSGANVLTF
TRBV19	CASNSRGDSGANVLTF
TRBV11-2	CASSLGSGMRGRTDTQYF
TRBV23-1	CASHILKTGGTDTQYF
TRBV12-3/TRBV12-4	CASSLGGARVSGNTIYF
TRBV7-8	CASSPVREQYF
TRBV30	CAWTKGAAFF
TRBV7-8	CASSPGTSALYEQYF
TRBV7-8	CASSFGSHGYTF
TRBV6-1	CASSKDRGRIEQYF
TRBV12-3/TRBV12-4	CASSPSELAKNIQYF
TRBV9	CASSVGGGSGNTIYF
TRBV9	CASSAGTRRSGANVLTF
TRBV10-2	CASSAGTLGPDTQYF
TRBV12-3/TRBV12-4	CASSDWTGDVAETQYF
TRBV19	CASISGPYTEAFF
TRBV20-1	CSARTATTGGNEQFF
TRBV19	CASSISEGGAYEQYF
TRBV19	CASSRRDSYEQYF
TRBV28	CASALAGGPISGANVLTF
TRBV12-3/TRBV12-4	CALQRTDTQYF
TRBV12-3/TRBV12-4	CASKDRRLDTEAFF
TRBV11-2	CASSFPIHNEQFF
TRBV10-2	CASEGQITDTQYF
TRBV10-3	CAISEGGRGEAFF
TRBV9	CASSVGAQGGFLGVTNEKLFF
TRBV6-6	CASKRDRGRGETQYF
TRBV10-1	CASNRDSDSPLHF
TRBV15	CATSRGRSGELFF
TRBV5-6	CASSLVGGRTQYF
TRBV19	CASSIRTGGQPQHF
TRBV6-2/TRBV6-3	CASSDPNGRARVEQYF
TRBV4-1	CASSQLPTALAKNIQYF
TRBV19	CASSLYRDEYLDSPLHF